This T cell receptor beta chain was sequenced in a study of OX40 agonist ivuxolimab in advanced cancers. Study at large: Dosing consisted of intravenous ivuxolimab at 0.01 to 10 mg/kg every 2 weeks. The dose-escalation cohort was approximately 84% male, with a mean age of approximately 62 years, ranging roughly 20 to 80.

This CDR3 has 13 amino acids. Germline trimming cut 3 bases from V and 10 bases from J; bases unmatched to any gene: 8. Germline values: CDR1 MNHNS, CDR2 SASEGT. Study-level findings and limits: The expanded peripheral T cells' antigen specificity was not determined.

As concerns this clone: Its antigen is still unknown.

The table came from immunoSEQ multiplex PCR; TCRdb's copy has only in-frame clones and leaves some out. The repertoire holds approximately 64,000 clones, with approximately 86% as singletons. The specimen comprised CD4+ or CD8+ T cells sorted from blood, sampled in a trial of the OX40 agonist ivuxolimab. The clonotype originates from an adult with an advanced solid tumor such as melanoma, head and neck, liver or kidney cancer. The chain is built from TRBV6-1 and TRBJ1-1; 7 bases fit TRBD1. The CDR3: CASSDRQGRGAFF. The CDR3, as DNA: TGTGCCAGCAGTGATCGACAGGGAAGGGGAGCTTTCTTT.